The 20 T cell receptor beta chains reported below all come from one sample, sequenced in a study of blood T cell repertoires in COVID-19. Some clones are missing from TCRdb's copy, which holds only in-frame ones; the method was immunoSEQ multiplex PCR. The table lists just over 650,000 clones, about nine tenths of them singletons. Sequencing was performed on peripheral blood. The receptors originated from a woman aged 18-30 years with acute or convalescent COVID-19.

The chain couples TRBV11-3 to TRBJ1-2; 8 bases fit TRBD1. V lost 4 bases to trimming and J lost 3 bases; unmatched junction nucleotides: 10. Germline CDR1 SGHNT, CDR2 YENEEA. This CDR3 comprises 16 residues. CDR3 residues: CASSSRCRGPYYGYTF. DNA for the CDR3: TGTGCCAGCAGCTCTCGGTGCAGGGGGCCGTACTATGGCTACACCTTC.

Only one count was recorded for this clone. This sample also contains other DNA sequences that code for the same CDR3. The chain has TRBV6-5 and TRBJ2-6, with D perhaps matching TRBD2 (5 bases). The CDR3 covers 15 residues. With 3 bases removed from V and 0 bases from J, the gap between germline ends came to 6 bases. The germline V gene has CDR1 MNHEY and CDR2 SVGAGI. CDR3 in amino acids: CASSYGSSGANVLTF. For the CDR3, the DNA is TGTGCCAGCAGTTATGGGAGCTCTGGGGCCAACGTCCTGACTTTC.

This chain connects TRBV4-1 to TRBJ1-5, with D possibly TRBD1 on 6 matching bases. This CDR3 comprises 15 residues. The V end was cut by 2 bases, the J end by 7 bases, with 15 bases between. Germline V gives CDR1 MGHRA, CDR2 YSYEKL. CDR3 sequence: CASSQSTGLNQPQHF. Written as DNA, the CDR3 is TGCGCCAGCAGCCAATCTACAGGGTTAAACCAGCCCCAGCATTTT.

This clone was detected only once. The J gene is TRBJ2-7, the V gene TRBV7-7, with 7 bases fitting TRBD1. The CDR3 totals 13 residues. In germline, CDR1 is SSHAT, CDR2 FNYEAQ (reference sequence). The J segment lost 5 bases and the V segment lost 3 bases, leaving 4 bases of the junction unmatched. The CDR3 DNA reads TGTGCCAGCAGCTTCACACAGGGGAACGAGCAGTACTTC. It translates to CASSFTQGNEQYF.

Concerning this clone: Other DNA sequences in this sample translate to the same CDR3. The V gene is TRBV3-1 (or the pseudogene TRBV3-2), the J gene TRBJ1-3, with 8 bases lining up with TRBD1. Germline trimming cut 0 bases from V and 5 bases from J; bases unmatched to any gene: 6. This CDR3 is 16 amino acids long. Germline values: CDR1 LGHDT, CDR2 YNNKEL (reference sequence). The CDR3 is CASSQEGTGGRNTIYF. DNA for the CDR3: TGTGCCAGCAGCCAAGAGGGGACAGGTGGCAGAAACACCATATATTTT.

The genes are TRBV25-1 and TRBJ1-5, with a tentative D call TRBD1 (5 bases). There are 14 residues in the CDR3. The V end lost 5 bases, the J end lost 1 base, and 9 bases lay between the germline ends. Per the germline V gene, CDR1 is MGHDK and CDR2 is SYGVNS. The CDR3 DNA follows: TGTGCCAGCAGTACAGGTCTAAGCAATCAGCCCCAGCATTTT. As protein: CASSTGLSNQPQHF.

The chain links TRBV2 to TRBJ1-2; D gene uncertain. This CDR3 has 12 amino acids. The germline V and J ends were trimmed by 6 bases and 4 bases, with 9 bases remaining between them. Looked up from germline, CDR1 is SNHLY and CDR2 is FYNNEI. Here the CDR3 reads CASSRSVYGYTF. CDR3 in DNA: TGTGCCAGCAGCCGATCAGTCTATGGCTACACCTTC. The full variable domain, with the rest looked up from reference TRBV2 and TRBJ1-2, is EPEVTQTPSHQVTQMGQEVILRCVPISNHLYFYWYRQILGQKVEFLVSFYNNEISEKSEIFDDQFSVERPDGSNFTLKIRSTKLEDSAMYFCASSRSVYGYTFGSGTRLTVV.

This CDR3 is CASSEGGPGELFF. CDR3 DNA: TGTGCCAGCAGTGAAGGGGGCCCCGGGGAGCTGTTTTTT. The chain is built from TRBV6-1 and TRBJ2-2, with D perhaps TRBD1 (5 bases). The CDR3 has 13 residues. With 1 base removed from V and 6 bases from J, the gap between germline ends came to 6 bases. Germline CDR1 MNHNS, CDR2 SASEGT.

Note on this clone: Other nucleotide sequences in the sample specify the same CDR3. The V call is TRBV7-9, the J call TRBJ1-2, with D maybe TRBD1 (5 bases). Per germline, CDR1 SEHNR and CDR2 FQNEAQ (reference sequence). This CDR3 is 12 amino acids long. V lost 1 base to trimming and J lost 6 bases, with 6 bases between them. CDR3 sequence (DNA): TGTGCCAGCAGCTTAGGGGGCGATGGCTACACCTTC. Residues: CASSLGGDGYTF.

For the CDR3, the DNA is TGTGCCAGCTCTACTGCGGGACAGTTCCTCTATGGCTACACCTTC. Its translation is CASSTAGQFLYGYTF. The chain joins TRBV19 to TRBJ1-2, with 7 bases lining up with TRBD1. The V gene's germline CDR1 is LNHDA and CDR2 SQIVND (reference sequence). The CDR3 is made up of 15 amino acids. With V trimmed by 9 bases and J by 4 bases, 14 bases remained unmatched.

This CDR3 reads CASSLYPYWGKGDEQFF. The CDR3 nucleotides are TGTGCCAGCAGTTTATACCCCTACTGGGGCAAAGGGGATGAGCAGTTCTTC. V is TRBV27 and J is TRBJ2-1; possibly TRBD1 for D (5 bases). There are 17 residues in the CDR3. V lost 1 base to trimming and J lost 8 bases, with 21 bases between them. The germline V gene has CDR1 MNHEY and CDR2 SMNVEV (reference sequence).

The genes are TRBV19 and TRBJ2-1, with TRBD2 identical over 11 bases. This CDR3 spans 18 amino acids. J gave up 0 bases and V 5 bases, and 9 bases lay outside the gene matches. CDR1 is LNHDA, CDR2 SQIVND, per germline (reference sequence). The CDR3 DNA sequence: TGTGCCAGTAGTTTGGTAGCGGGGGGGCGAACCTCCTACAATGAGCAGTTCTTC. Encoded protein: CASSLVAGGRTSYNEQFF.

V gene TRBV27 combines with J gene TRBJ1-1; a weak D match, TRBD1 (5 bases). The ends were cut back, 6 bases at V and 7 bases at J, with 18 bases in the middle. This CDR3 spans 14 amino acids. The V gene's germline CDR1 is MNHEY and CDR2 SMNVEV (reference sequence). Here the CDR3 DNA reads TGTGCCAGCAGGCGGGGCAGCACGACTTTTGAAGCTTTCTTT. Protein: CASRRGSTTFEAFF.

The genes are TRBV5-6 and TRBJ1-6, with no clear D. With 4 bases removed from V and 7 bases from J, the gap between germline ends came to 15 bases. This CDR3 has 15 residues. Germline V lookup: CDR1 SGHDT, CDR2 YYEEEE. CDR3 protein: CASSPGAGRNSPLHF. The CDR3 nucleotides are TGTGCCAGCAGCCCCGGTGCGGGAAGGAATTCACCCCTCCACTTT.

A few counts support this clone. The rearrangement joins TRBV7-2 to TRBJ1-4, with D possibly matching TRBD1 (5 bases). V was pared by 4 bases and J by 3 bases, with 12 bases between. Germline V gene sequence: CDR1 SGHTA, CDR2 FQGNSA. There are 15 residues in the CDR3. The CDR3 bases are TGTGCCAGCAGCTCTCAGGGTGGACCTAATGAAAAACTGTTTTTT. Translated: CASSSQGGPNEKLFF.

The chain employs TRBV5-1 and TRBJ2-7; TRBD1 might be the D (6 bases). Trimming took 1 base from V and 6 from J, leaving 11 bases between them. This CDR3 is built from 13 residues. The germline gives CDR1 SGHRS, CDR2 YFSETQ. The CDR3 reads CASSLFQGSEQYF. CDR3 DNA: TGCGCCAGCAGCTTGTTCCAGGGGAGCGAGCAGTACTTC.

The chain joins TRBV4-1 to TRBJ1-2; D is possibly TRBD1 (5 bases). CDR1 is MGHRA and CDR2 is YSYEKL in the germline V gene. The length of the CDR3 is 15 residues. V gave up 0 bases and J gave up 1 base, with 9 bases separating them. CDR3 residues: CASSQDRGFNYGYTF. DNA of the CDR3: TGCGCCAGCAGCCAAGATAGGGGCTTTAACTATGGCTACACCTTC.

The chain employs TRBV12-3 or TRBV12-4 and TRBJ1-2; 8 positions match TRBD1. V was pared by 10 bases and J by 8 bases, with 3 bases of the junction left unmatched. The CDR3 consists of 10 residues. CDR3 in amino acids: CATGGEGYTF. The CDR3 nucleotides read TGTGCCACAGGGGGCGAAGGCTACACCTTC.

The chain uses TRBV5-6 and TRBJ1-3; the match to TRBD1 covers 8 bases. This CDR3 has 15 residues. V shed 3 bases and J 5 bases; nucleotides not matched to a gene: 7. CDR1 is SGHDT, CDR2 YYEEEE, per germline. As DNA, the CDR3 is TGTGCCAGCAGCTCCGGACAGGGCCTCCGAAACACCATATATTTT. This translates into CASSSGQGLRNTIYF.

The chain recombines TRBV24-1 with TRBJ1-1, with D perhaps TRBD1 (6 bases). The CDR3 is made up of 13 amino acids. Trimming left V 5 bases short and J 4 bases short, with 10 bases between. Germline V gene lookup returns CDR1 KGHDR and CDR2 SFDVKD. The CDR3 sequence is CATSVGGPTEAFF. As DNA, the CDR3 is TGTGCCACCAGTGTAGGGGGACCCACTGAAGCTTTCTTT.